This T cell receptor (beta chain) is drawn from a study of graft-versus-host responses after intestinal transplantation. The wider study: Every recipient had anti-thymocyte globulin induction and roughly 3 years of tacrolimus plus steroids.

Findings and limits, study-wide: In patients with graft-donor T cell macrochimerism, allograft graft-versus-host to host-versus-graft clonal ratios were high. Recipient marrow contained GvH clones, some of which appeared first in ileum or blood. HvG clone declines early post-transplant were associated with peak circulating GvH levels.

Data came from immunoSEQ multiplex PCR; TCRdb stores just in-frame clones and leaves some out. The sample yields 20,000 to 30,000 clones, less than 85% seen once. Concerning this clone itself: Antigen specificity is unknown.

The origin of this receptor is a human patient who received an intestinal transplant, so some T cells may come from the graft donor. Specimen: PBMCs, collected around 28 days after intestinal transplant.

This chain's CDR3 is CASSLSGDTQYF. The CDR3 DNA follows: TGTGCCAGCAGCTTAAGTGGGGATACGCAGTATTTT. The chain couples TRBV7-2 to TRBJ2-3; unclear D gene. Germline-derived CDR1 and CDR2 are SGHTA and FQGNSA. The V end lost 2 bases, the J end lost 6 bases, and 6 bases lay between the germline ends. The CDR3 is made up of 12 amino acids.